Sequencing of this T cell receptor beta chain was carried out in a study of cytomegalovirus exposure and HLA in healthy donors. This clone showed up just a few times. What it binds is not known. In the PCR, 60 Vbeta and 13 Jbeta primers were used. The assay was immunoSEQ multiplex PCR, and TCRdb's table has in-frame clones only and misses some. The sample shows about 150,000 clones, more than 60% of them seen only once. This CDR3 is built from 15 residues. Trimming removed 3 bases from V and 3 bases from J, with 18 bases in between. Germline V gene lookup returns CDR1 GTSNPN and CDR2 SVGIG (reference sequence). Whole-study findings and limits: Reportedly, TCR beta sequences accurately predicted HLA-A and HLA-B alleles in most subjects. It was reported in a later analysis that an Asian-associated ancestry cluster showed fewer N-insertions than the 666-donor mean. Indistinguishable V segments such as TRBV6-2 and TRBV6-3 were excluded.

The chain is built from TRBV30 and TRBJ2-7; D is perhaps TRBD1 (5 bases). The TCR comes from a young man in good health and CMV-seropositive. The sample comprised PBMCs. Here the CDR3 reads CAWSRKDSRDYEQYF. CDR3 coding DNA: TGTGCCTGGAGCAGGAAGGATAGCAGGGACTACGAGCAGTACTTC.